One and the same sample provided the 30 T cell receptor beta chains below, sequenced in a study of cytomegalovirus exposure and HLA in healthy donors. PCR amplification relied on 60 Vbeta primers (plus 13 Jbeta primers). The table came from immunoSEQ multiplex PCR; TCRdb's copy has only in-frame clones and leaves some out. The sample contains roughly 230,000 clones, around 90% of which appear only once. The sequencing input was PBMCs. These receptors all come from a girl aged 2 to 10 in good health and CMV-seronegative.

The rearrangement links TRBV10-3 to TRBJ2-3, with D possibly TRBD2 on 5 matching bases. Germline V gives CDR1 ENHRY, CDR2 SYGVKD. The CDR3 runs 13 residues. The V gene lost 8 bases and the J gene lost 6 bases, with 15 bases spanning the gap. Here the CDR3 reads CAIQDSQGDTQYF. In nucleotides, the CDR3 is TGTGCCATCCAGGACTCTCAAGGGGATACGCAGTATTTT.

This clone was seen a single time. The gene calls are TRBV2 and TRBJ1-5, with D maybe TRBD1 (6 bases). V was trimmed by 3 bases and J by 6 bases, leaving 15 bases between them. The CDR3 consists of 15 residues. Per the germline V gene, CDR1 is SNHLY and CDR2 is FYNNEI. Here the CDR3 DNA reads TGTGCCAGCAGTGAGCTGGCCGGGACACTTCAGCCCCAGCATTTT. This translates into CASSELAGTLQPQHF.

The J gene is TRBJ2-2, the V gene TRBV4-2; 11 bases match TRBD2. Germline V gives CDR1 LGHNA, CDR2 YNFKEQ. V trimming: 2 bases; J trimming: 4 bases; junction bases outside the gene matches: 6. The CDR3 consists of 17 residues. CDR3 sequence (DNA): TGTGCCAGCAGCCAATCACTAGCGGGAGTGACCACCGGGGAGCTGTTTTTT. Protein product: CASSQSLAGVTTGELFF.

The chain is built from TRBV5-4 and TRBJ2-4, with 10 bases matching TRBD2. Germline V gene sequence: CDR1 SGHNT, CDR2 YYREEE (reference sequence). The CDR3 extends over 19 amino acids. V gave up 1 base and J gave up 1 base; unmatched junction bases: 11. Here the CDR3 DNA reads TGTGCCAGCAGCTTGCCGTCTAGCGGGAGCGGTGGGGCCAAAAACATTCAGTACTTC. Translating gives CASSLPSSGSGGAKNIQYF.

The chain links TRBV27 to TRBJ2-7, with D possibly TRBD1 on 6 matching bases. This CDR3 comprises 14 residues. Per germline, CDR1 MNHEY and CDR2 SMNVEV (reference sequence). V gave up 6 bases and J gave up 0 bases, with 12 bases separating them. DNA for the CDR3: TGTGCCAGCAGCCGAGACAGGAGCTCCTACGAGCAGTACTTC. Protein product: CASSRDRSSYEQYF.

The gene calls are TRBV28 and TRBJ1-2, with unresolved D. Germline V lookup: CDR1 MDHEN, CDR2 SYDVKM. The CDR3 is 16 amino acids. The V end lost 7 bases, the J end lost 2 bases, and 20 bases lay between the germline ends. The CDR3 bases are TGTGCCAGCACACAACTCCCCCAACAGAGCAACTATGGCTACACCTTC. It is translated as CASTQLPQQSNYGYTF.

The chain uses TRBV12-5 and TRBJ2-1, with D perhaps matching TRBD2 (5 bases). Germline CDR1 LGHNT, CDR2 FRNRAP. The CDR3 contains 20 residues. V dropped 0 bases and J dropped 4 bases, with 25 bases sitting between them. DNA of the CDR3: TGTGCTAGTGGTTTGGTGCAGATATCCCGATGGCTAGAGGGATACAATGAGCAGTTCTTC. Amino acid sequence: CASGLVQISRWLEGYNEQFF.

The chain has TRBV4-1 and TRBJ2-5; 7 bases agree with TRBD2. The germline V gene encodes CDR1 MGHRA and CDR2 YSYEKL. The CDR3 is 13 residues long. The V segment lost 4 bases and the J segment 1 base; nucleotides outside the gene matches: 0. This chain's CDR3 is CASSRTSQETQYF. In DNA form, the CDR3 reads TGCGCCAGCAGCCGGACTAGCCAAGAGACCCAGTACTTC.

The V and J genes are TRBV7-8 and TRBJ1-1, with D perhaps TRBD1 (5 bases). Trimming removed 4 bases from V and 0 bases from J, with 18 bases in between. This CDR3 has 17 residues. CDR1 SGHVS and CDR2 FQNEAQ come from the germline V gene. CDR3 sequence: CASSSPDRGGMNTEAFF. CDR3 nucleotides: TGTGCCAGCAGCTCGCCCGACCGGGGGGGGATGAACACTGAAGCTTTCTTT.

The chain recombines TRBV5-1 with TRBJ1-1; the D gene is possibly TRBD1 (5 bases). V was cut by 0 bases and J by 1 base, with 13 bases left in between. From germline, CDR1 is SGHRS and CDR2 YFSETQ. This CDR3 comprises 16 residues. CDR3 DNA: TGCGCCAGCAGCTTGGCTGGGGGGGAATCGAACACTGAAGCTTTCTTT. It is translated as CASSLAGGESNTEAFF.

Written as DNA, the CDR3 is TGTGCCAGCAGCGGGGGGGCACTAGCGGGGGGCGGCAATGAGCAGTTCTTC. This codes for CASSGGALAGGGNEQFF. The J gene is TRBJ2-1, the V gene TRBV11-3, with 12 nucleotides matching TRBD2. With 5 bases clipped from V and 6 bases from J, the junction kept 11 bases outside the gene matches. CDR1 is SGHNT, CDR2 YENEEA, per germline. The length of the CDR3 is 17 residues.

This rearrangement joins TRBV29-1 to TRBJ1-2; D not certain. Trimming shortened V by 3 bases and J by 7 bases, and 15 bases separated the two germline ends. CDR1 SQVTM and CDR2 ANQGSEA come from the germline V gene. This CDR3 is built from 13 residues. The chain's CDR3 is CSVDLTGYSGYTF. CDR3 sequence (DNA): TGCAGCGTTGATTTGACGGGGTACAGTGGCTACACCTTC.

V and J are TRBV4-1 and TRBJ2-3; tentative D call: TRBD2 (5 bases). There are 14 residues in the CDR3. V shed 4 bases and J shed 6 bases, with 14 bases lying between them. Germline loops: CDR1 MGHRA, CDR2 YSYEKL. CDR3: CASSRGGSGDTQYF. DNA for the CDR3: TGCGCCAGCAGCCGCGGAGGTTCCGGTGATACGCAGTATTTT.

With respect to this clone: The sample has other DNA sequences that encode this CDR3 too. The gene calls are TRBV7-9 and TRBJ1-1; no clear D. CDR3 size: 13 residues. Germline values: CDR1 SEHNR, CDR2 FQNEAQ (reference sequence). Trimming stripped 5 bases from V and 1 base from J, with 8 bases between. The CDR3 nucleotides read TGTGCCAGCAGCCCCCCCCGGAACACTGAAGCTTTCTTT. Protein: CASSPPRNTEAFF.

This clone was observed a handful of times. The CDR3: CASSEFTGTRGEAFF. CDR3 DNA: TGTGCCAGCAGTGAATTCACAGGGACGCGAGGGGAAGCTTTCTTT. V is TRBV6-1 and J is TRBJ1-1; TRBD1 might be the D (6 bases). The CDR3 contains 15 residues. The germline V gene encodes CDR1 MNHNS and CDR2 SASEGT. Trimming removed 2 bases from V and 8 bases from J, with 18 bases in between.

This CDR3 is CAISNRTPPLTEAFF. CDR3 bases: TGTGCCATCAGTAACCGAACACCACCCCTTACTGAAGCTTTCTTT. V usage is TRBV10-3 and J usage is TRBJ1-1; D unclear. V dropped 5 bases and J dropped 5 bases, with 18 bases sitting between them. This CDR3 region has 15 residues. Germline lookup yields CDR1 ENHRY and CDR2 SYGVKD.

This chain joins TRBV5-1 and TRBJ2-7; the match to TRBD1 covers 11 bases. The CDR3 loop spans 19 amino acids. CDR1 and CDR2 from the germline V gene are SGHRS and YFSETQ. J was trimmed by 2 bases and V by 1 base; bases with no gene match: 14. The CDR3: CASSLNPLIPGQGAYEQYF. The CDR3 region has the DNA TGCGCCAGCAGCTTGAATCCCTTAATCCCGGGACAGGGGGCCTACGAGCAGTACTTC.

J is TRBJ1-4 and V is TRBV7-8; D possibly corresponds to TRBD1 (5 bases). The CDR3 runs to 18 residues. Germline CDR1 SGHVS, CDR2 FQNEAQ. V was clipped by 5 bases and J by 0 bases, with 19 bases between them. DNA of the CDR3: TGTGCCAGCAGCCGGGCCGGGAGGGGACTTGCAACTAATGAAAAACTGTTTTTT. Translating gives CASSRAGRGLATNEKLFF. Together with reference TRBV7-8 and TRBJ1-4, the CDR3 gives the full variable domain: GAGVSQSPRYKVAKRGQDVALRCDPISGHVSLFWYQQALGQGPEFLTYFQNEAQLDKSGLPSDRFFAERPEGSVSTLKIQRTQQEDSAVYLCASSRAGRGLATNEKLFFGSGTQLSVL.

This chain joins TRBV5-1 and TRBJ2-7; 7 nucleotides agree with TRBD1. Germline CDR1 is SGHRS and CDR2 is YFSETQ. CDR3 length: 13 residues. V was clipped by 2 bases and J by 5 bases; unmatched bases: 4. CDR3 amino acids: CASSLGQANEQYF. DNA of the CDR3: TGCGCCAGCAGCTTAGGACAGGCCAACGAGCAGTACTTC. Looking up the rest from reference TRBV5-1 and TRBJ2-7 gives the full variable domain: KAGVTQTPRYLIKTRGQQVTLSCSPISGHRSVSWYQQTPGQGLQFLFEYFSETQRNKGNFPGRFSGRQFSNSRSEMNVSTLELGDSALYLCASSLGQANEQYFGPGTRLTVT.

J is TRBJ1-1 and V is TRBV19; TRBD1 is a possible D gene (5 bases). V gave up 9 bases and J gave up 4 bases, with 15 bases separating them. Germline V lookup: CDR1 LNHDA, CDR2 SQIVND (reference sequence). CDR3 size: 13 residues. CDR3 DNA: TGTGCCAGACTGAACCACGGGGGCACTGAAGCTTTCTTT. Its protein is CARLNHGGTEAFF.

A word on this clone: Germline and junction disagree at one end, which may indicate a read error. CDR3 sequence: CAGSQAQGKNYGYTF. Here the CDR3 DNA reads TGTGCCGGCAGCCAAGCACAGGGGAAGAACTATGGCTACACCTTC. The rearrangement joins TRBV4-2 to TRBJ1-2, with TRBD1 matching 7 bases. This CDR3 region has 15 residues. Germline assignment: CDR1 LGHNA and CDR2 YNFKEQ.

This CDR3 reads CASSLPAGEQFF. CDR3 bases: TGCGCCAGCAGCTTGCCGGCAGGTGAGCAGTTCTTC. V usage is TRBV5-1 and J usage is TRBJ2-1; D uncertain. CDR1 is SGHRS and CDR2 is YFSETQ in the germline V gene. Trimming cost V 1 base and J 9 bases, with 8 bases left between them. The CDR3 extends over 12 amino acids.

The CDR3 region is CASSPGQPNTEAFF. Written as DNA, the CDR3 is TGCGCCAGCAGCCCTGGACAGCCGAACACTGAAGCTTTCTTT. This rearrangement joins TRBV5-1 to TRBJ1-1; D perhaps matches TRBD1 (6 bases). The V gene's germline CDR1 is SGHRS and CDR2 YFSETQ. V was clipped by 4 bases and J by 1 base, with 11 bases between them. The CDR3 contains 14 residues.

The chain joins TRBV10-3 to TRBJ2-5, with TRBD2 matching over 10 bases. Trimming cost V 6 bases and J 1 base; bases outside gene matches: 5. CDR1 is ENHRY and CDR2 is SYGVKD in the germline V gene. This CDR3 comprises 15 residues. The CDR3 loop is CAISLERGGQETQYF. The CDR3 bases are TGTGCCATCAGCCTCGAGCGGGGGGGCCAAGAGACCCAGTACTTC.

This chain links TRBV5-6 with TRBJ2-3; 9 nucleotides align to TRBD2. The CDR3 consists of 18 residues. Germline CDR1 and CDR2: SGHDT and YYEEEE. V lost 2 bases and J lost 5; bases outside the gene matches: 15. The CDR3 spells CASSLSSGSLGVRDTQYF. The CDR3 DNA reads as TGTGCCAGCAGCTTAAGTAGCGGGAGCTTGGGGGTACGAGATACGCAGTATTTT.

The genes are TRBV5-1 and TRBJ2-5; 11 nucleotides align to TRBD2. This CDR3 region has 18 residues. Trimming took 5 bases from V and 5 from J; bases not matched to a gene: 17. In germline, CDR1 is SGHRS, CDR2 YFSETQ. The CDR3 DNA reads as TGCGCCAGCAGTCCCGGGGTAGCGGGAGGGCCGTCGGGTGAGACCCAGTACTTC. Protein product: CASSPGVAGGPSGETQYF.

This clone appeared a few times. The rearrangement uses TRBV5-1 and TRBJ1-3, with 9 bases aligning to TRBD1. The CDR3 runs 18 residues. Germline V CDR1 and CDR2: SGHRS, YFSETQ. With V trimmed by 4 bases and J by 0 bases, 11 bases remained unmatched. Here the CDR3 DNA reads TGCGCCAGCAGCGGCCTCCCCGGGACAGGGTACTCTGGAAACACCATATATTTT. Translation: CASSGLPGTGYSGNTIYF.

Note on this clone: The same CDR3 is also encoded by other DNA sequences in this sample. The chain uses TRBV9 and TRBJ2-7; D gene uncertain. V lost 0 bases and J lost 1, with 8 bases in between. This CDR3 is built from 14 residues. Germline V gene data show CDR1 as SGDLS and CDR2 as YYNGEE. Here the CDR3 reads CASSVASSSYEQYF. CDR3 coding DNA: TGTGCCAGCAGCGTAGCTTCCAGTTCCTACGAGCAGTACTTC.

The chain recombines TRBV9 with TRBJ2-1, with 14 bases lining up with TRBD2. Germline-derived CDR1 and CDR2 are SGDLS and YYNGEE. This CDR3 spans 17 amino acids. V lost 4 bases, J lost 8 bases, and 11 bases stayed unmatched. The CDR3: CASSSRLAGGPLYEQFF. Here the CDR3 DNA reads TGTGCCAGCAGCTCGCGACTAGCGGGGGGGCCTTTGTATGAGCAGTTCTTC.

Here the CDR3 reads CASIASGTDTQYF. DNA of the CDR3: TGTGCCAGCATCGCTAGCGGCACAGATACGCAGTATTTT. The chain recombines TRBV27 with TRBJ2-3; maybe TRBD2 (6 bases). With 7 bases removed from V and 1 base from J, the gap between germline ends came to 9 bases. The germline gives CDR1 MNHEY, CDR2 SMNVEV (reference sequence). The CDR3 sequence is 13 residues long.